This TCR beta chain was obtained from a study of blood T cells in healthy people across ages. Study context: Per every two T cells, about one barcoded beta molecule was captured by template switching.

Combining a sample-barcoded 5' primer with a J-beta primer mix, a second PCR ran for roughly 7 to 12 cycles. MiXCR, applied by TCRdb to the 5' RACE reads, yields one record per CDR3 protein. The sample lists some 760,000 distinct CDR3 sequences, around 25% occurring once. The CDR3 sequence is 15 residues long. CDR1 and CDR2 from the germline V gene are LGHDT and YNNKEL (reference sequence). V was cut by 2 bases and J by 1 base, with 8 bases left in between. A minimum of 6 million PBMCs was isolated per sample. This same sample was also part of a study on T cells of mothers and their children. That work states: Persistent microchimeric T cell clones were sought, and none were detected.

The sequence was collected from a boy younger than 18 in good health. The genes are TRBV3-1 and TRBJ2-2, with D possibly being TRBD2 (6 bases). Sequencing was performed on blood. CDR3 coding DNA: TGTGCCAGCAGCCAAATTAGCGGGAACACCGGGGAGCTGTTTTTT. Protein sequence: CASSQISGNTGELFF.